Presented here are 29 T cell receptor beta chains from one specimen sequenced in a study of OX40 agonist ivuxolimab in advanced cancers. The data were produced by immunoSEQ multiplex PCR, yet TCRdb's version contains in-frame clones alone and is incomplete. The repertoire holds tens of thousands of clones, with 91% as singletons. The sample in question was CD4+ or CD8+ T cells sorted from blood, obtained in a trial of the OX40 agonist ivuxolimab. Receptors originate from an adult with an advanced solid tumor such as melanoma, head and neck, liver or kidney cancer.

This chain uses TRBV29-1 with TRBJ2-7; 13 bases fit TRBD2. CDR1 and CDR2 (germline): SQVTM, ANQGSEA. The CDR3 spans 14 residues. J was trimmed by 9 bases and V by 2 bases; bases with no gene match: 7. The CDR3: CSVESGLAGVAQYF. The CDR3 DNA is TGCAGCGTTGAAAGCGGACTAGCGGGAGTAGCGCAGTACTTC.

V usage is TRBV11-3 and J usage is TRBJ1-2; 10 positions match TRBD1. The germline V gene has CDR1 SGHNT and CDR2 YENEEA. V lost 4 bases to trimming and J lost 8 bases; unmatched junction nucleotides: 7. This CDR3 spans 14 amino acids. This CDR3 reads CASSSDRGLRGYTF. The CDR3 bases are TGTGCCAGCAGCTCCGACAGGGGGCTGAGGGGCTACACCTTC.

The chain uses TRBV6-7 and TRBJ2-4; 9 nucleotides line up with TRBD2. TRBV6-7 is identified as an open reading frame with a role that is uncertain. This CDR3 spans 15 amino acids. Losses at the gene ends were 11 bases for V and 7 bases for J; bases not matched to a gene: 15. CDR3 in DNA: TGTGCCTCGCTAAGCGGGAGGCCAACCTCCAACATTCAGTACTTC. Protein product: CASLSGRPTSNIQYF.

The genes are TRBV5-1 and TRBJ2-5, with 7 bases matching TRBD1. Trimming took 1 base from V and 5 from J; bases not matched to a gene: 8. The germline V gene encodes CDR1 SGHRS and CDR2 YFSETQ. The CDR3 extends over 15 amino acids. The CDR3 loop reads CASSLRQGDRETQYF. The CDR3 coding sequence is TGCGCCAGCAGCTTGAGGCAGGGGGACCGGGAGACCCAGTACTTC.

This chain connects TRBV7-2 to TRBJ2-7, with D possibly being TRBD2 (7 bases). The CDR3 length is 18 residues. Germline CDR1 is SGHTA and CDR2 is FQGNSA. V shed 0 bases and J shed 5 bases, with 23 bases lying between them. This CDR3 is CASSLAASGGGRKNEQYF. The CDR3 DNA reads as TGTGCCAGCAGCTTAGCGGCCTCCGGGGGCGGGAGAAAGAACGAGCAGTACTTC.

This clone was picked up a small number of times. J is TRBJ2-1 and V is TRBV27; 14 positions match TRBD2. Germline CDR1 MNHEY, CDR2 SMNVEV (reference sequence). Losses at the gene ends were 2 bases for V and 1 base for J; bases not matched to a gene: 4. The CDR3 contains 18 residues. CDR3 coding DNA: TGTGCCAGCAGTTTACATGGGACTAGCGGGGGTTCCTACAATGAGCAGTTCTTC. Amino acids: CASSLHGTSGGSYNEQFF.

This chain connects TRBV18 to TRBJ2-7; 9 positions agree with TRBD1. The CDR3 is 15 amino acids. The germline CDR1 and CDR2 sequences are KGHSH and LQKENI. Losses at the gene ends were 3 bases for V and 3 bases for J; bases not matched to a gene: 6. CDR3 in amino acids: CASSPGGTGLYEQYF. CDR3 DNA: TGTGCCAGCTCACCGGGGGGGACAGGGCTCTACGAGCAGTACTTC.

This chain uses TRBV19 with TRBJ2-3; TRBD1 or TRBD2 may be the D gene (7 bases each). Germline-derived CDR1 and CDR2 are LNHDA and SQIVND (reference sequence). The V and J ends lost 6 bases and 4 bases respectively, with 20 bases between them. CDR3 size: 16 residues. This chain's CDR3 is CASSLSSRGRADTQYF. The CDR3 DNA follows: TGTGCCAGTAGCCTCTCCAGCAGGGGGAGGGCAGATACGCAGTATTTT. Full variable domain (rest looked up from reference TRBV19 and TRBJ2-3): DGGITQSPKYLFRKEGQNVTLSCEQNLNHDAMYWYRQDPGQGLRLIYYSQIVNDFQKGDIAEGYSVSREKKESFPLTVTSAQKNPTAFYLCASSLSSRGRADTQYFGPGTRLTVL.

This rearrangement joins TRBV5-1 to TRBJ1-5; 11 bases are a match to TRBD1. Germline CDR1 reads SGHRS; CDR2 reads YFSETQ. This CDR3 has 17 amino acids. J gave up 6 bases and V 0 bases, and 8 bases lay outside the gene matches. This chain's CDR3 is CASSLVSDRGRGQPQHF. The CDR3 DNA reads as TGCGCCAGCAGCTTGGTTTCGGACAGGGGGCGAGGTCAGCCCCAGCATTTT. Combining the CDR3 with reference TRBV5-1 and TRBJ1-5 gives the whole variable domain KAGVTQTPRYLIKTRGQQVTLSCSPISGHRSVSWYQQTPGQGLQFLFEYFSETQRNKGNFPGRFSGRQFSNSRSEMNVSTLELGDSALYLCASSLVSDRGRGQPQHFGDGTRLSIL.

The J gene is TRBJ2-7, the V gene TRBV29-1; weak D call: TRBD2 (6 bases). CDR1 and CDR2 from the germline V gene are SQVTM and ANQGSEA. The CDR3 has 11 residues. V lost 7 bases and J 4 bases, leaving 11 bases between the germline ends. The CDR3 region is CSGGEIYEQYF. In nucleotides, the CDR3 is TGCAGCGGGGGGGAGATTTACGAGCAGTACTTC.

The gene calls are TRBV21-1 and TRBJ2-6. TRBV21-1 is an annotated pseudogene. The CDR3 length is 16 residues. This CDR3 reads CAKRGPGPSGANVLTF. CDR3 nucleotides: TGTGCCAAGCGAGGTCCCGGGCCCTCCGGGGCCAACGTCCTGACTTTC.

CDR3 amino acids: CASSVGAEQYQETQYF. As DNA, the CDR3 is TGTGCCAGCAGCGTAGGTGCAGAACAGTACCAAGAGACCCAGTACTTC. This rearrangement joins TRBV9 to TRBJ2-5; D uncertain. The CDR3 has 16 amino acids. CDR1 SGDLS and CDR2 YYNGEE come from the germline V gene. Trimming removed 0 bases from V and 0 bases from J, with 12 bases in between.

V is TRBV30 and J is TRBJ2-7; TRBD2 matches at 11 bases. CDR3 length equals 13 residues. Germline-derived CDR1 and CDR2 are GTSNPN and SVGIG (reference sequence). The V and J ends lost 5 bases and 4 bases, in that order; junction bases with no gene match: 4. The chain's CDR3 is CAWQRLAGYEQYF. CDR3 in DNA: TGTGCCTGGCAGCGACTAGCGGGGTACGAGCAGTACTTC.

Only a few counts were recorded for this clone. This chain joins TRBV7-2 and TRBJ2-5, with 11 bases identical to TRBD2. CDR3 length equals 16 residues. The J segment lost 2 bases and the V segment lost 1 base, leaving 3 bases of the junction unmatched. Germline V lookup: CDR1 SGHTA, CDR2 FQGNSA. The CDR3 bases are TGTGCCAGCAGCTTAGGCCTAGCGGGAGGACAAGAGACCCAGTACTTC. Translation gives CASSLGLAGGQETQYF.

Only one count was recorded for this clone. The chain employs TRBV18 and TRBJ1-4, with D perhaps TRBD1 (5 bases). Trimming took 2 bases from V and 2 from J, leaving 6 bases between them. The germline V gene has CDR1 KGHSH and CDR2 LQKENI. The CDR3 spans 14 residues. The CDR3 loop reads CASSPGTTNEKLFF. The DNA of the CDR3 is TGTGCCAGCTCACCAGGGACGACTAATGAAAAACTGTTTTTT.

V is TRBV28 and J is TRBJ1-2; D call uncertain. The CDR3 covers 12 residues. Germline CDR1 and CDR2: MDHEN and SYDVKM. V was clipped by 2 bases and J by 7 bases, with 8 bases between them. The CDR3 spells CASSLSMGGYTF. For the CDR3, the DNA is TGTGCCAGCAGTTTAAGTATGGGTGGCTACACCTTC.

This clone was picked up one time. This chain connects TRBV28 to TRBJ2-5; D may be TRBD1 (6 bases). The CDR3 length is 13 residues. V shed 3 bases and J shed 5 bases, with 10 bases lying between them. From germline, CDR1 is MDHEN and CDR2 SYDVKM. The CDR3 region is CASSFAGVETQYF. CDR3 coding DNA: TGTGCCAGCAGTTTCGCAGGGGTTGAGACCCAGTACTTC.

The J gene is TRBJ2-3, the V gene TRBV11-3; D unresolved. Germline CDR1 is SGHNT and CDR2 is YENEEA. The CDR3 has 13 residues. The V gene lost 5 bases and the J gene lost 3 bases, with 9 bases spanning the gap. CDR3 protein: CASSPMGTDTQYF. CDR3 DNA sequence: TGTGCCAGCAGCCCGATGGGGACAGATACGCAGTATTTT.

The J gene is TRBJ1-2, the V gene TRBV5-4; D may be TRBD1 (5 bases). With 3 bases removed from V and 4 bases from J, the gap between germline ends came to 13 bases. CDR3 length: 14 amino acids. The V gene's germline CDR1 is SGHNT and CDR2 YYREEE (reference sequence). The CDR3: CASSSQGRSYGYTF. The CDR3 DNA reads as TGTGCCAGCAGCTCTCAGGGTCGGTCCTATGGCTACACCTTC. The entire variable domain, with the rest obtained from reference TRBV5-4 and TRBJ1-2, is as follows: ETGVTQSPTHLIKTRGQQVTLRCSSQSGHNTVSWYQQALGQGPQFIFQYYREEENGRGNFPPRFSGLQFPNYSSELNVNALELDDSALYLCASSSQGRSYGYTFGSGTRLTVV.

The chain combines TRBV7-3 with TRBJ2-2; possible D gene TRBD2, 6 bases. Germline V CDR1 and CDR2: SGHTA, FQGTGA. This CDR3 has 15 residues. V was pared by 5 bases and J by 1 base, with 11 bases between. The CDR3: CASSVLGGNTGELFF. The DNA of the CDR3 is TGTGCCAGCAGCGTTCTCGGGGGGAACACCGGGGAGCTGTTTTTT.

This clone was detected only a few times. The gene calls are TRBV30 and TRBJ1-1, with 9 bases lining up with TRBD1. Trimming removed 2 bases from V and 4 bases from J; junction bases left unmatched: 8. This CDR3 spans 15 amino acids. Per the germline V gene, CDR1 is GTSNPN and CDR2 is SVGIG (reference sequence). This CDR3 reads CAWSPTGTGSTEAFF. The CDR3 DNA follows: TGTGCCTGGAGTCCTACCGGGACAGGGAGCACTGAAGCTTTCTTT.

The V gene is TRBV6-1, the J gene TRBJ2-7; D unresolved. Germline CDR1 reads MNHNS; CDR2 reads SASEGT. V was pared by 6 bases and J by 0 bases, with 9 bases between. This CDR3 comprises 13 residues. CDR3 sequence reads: CASSRWDSYEQYF. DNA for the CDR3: TGTGCCAGCAGCCGGTGGGACTCCTACGAGCAGTACTTC.

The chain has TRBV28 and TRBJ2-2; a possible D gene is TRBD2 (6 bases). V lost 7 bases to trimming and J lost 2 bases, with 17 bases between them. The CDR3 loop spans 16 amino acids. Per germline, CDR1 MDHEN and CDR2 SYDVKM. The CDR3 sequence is CASTRSGTPNTGELFF. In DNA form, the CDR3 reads TGTGCCAGCACTCGATCCGGGACTCCAAACACCGGGGAGCTGTTTTTT.

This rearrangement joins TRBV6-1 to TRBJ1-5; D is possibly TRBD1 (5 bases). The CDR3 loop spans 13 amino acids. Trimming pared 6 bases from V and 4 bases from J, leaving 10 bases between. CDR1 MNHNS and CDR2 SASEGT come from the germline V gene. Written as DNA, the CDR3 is TGTGCCAGCAGGGCGGGACCGAATCAGCCCCAGCATTTT. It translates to CASRAGPNQPQHF.

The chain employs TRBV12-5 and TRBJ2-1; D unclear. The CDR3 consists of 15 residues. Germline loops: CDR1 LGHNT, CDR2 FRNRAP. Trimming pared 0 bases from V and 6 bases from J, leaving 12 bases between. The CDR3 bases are TGTGCTAGTGGTTTGGTCGTAGTCAGGATCAATGAGCAGTTCTTC. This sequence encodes CASGLVVVRINEQFF.

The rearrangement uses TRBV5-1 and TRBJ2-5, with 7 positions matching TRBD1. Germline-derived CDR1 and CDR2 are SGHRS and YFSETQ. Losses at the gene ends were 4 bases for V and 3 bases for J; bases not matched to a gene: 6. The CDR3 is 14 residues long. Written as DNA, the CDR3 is TGCGCCAGCAGCGAGGGGACAGTCAAAGAGACCCAGTACTTC. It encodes CASSEGTVKETQYF.

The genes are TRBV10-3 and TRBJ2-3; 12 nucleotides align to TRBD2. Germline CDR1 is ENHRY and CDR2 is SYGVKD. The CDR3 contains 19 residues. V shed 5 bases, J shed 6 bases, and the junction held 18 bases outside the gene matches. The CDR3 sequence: CAISPFSRLAGEKRDTQYF. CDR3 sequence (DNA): TGTGCCATCAGTCCCTTCTCTAGACTAGCGGGAGAAAAGCGGGATACGCAGTATTTT.

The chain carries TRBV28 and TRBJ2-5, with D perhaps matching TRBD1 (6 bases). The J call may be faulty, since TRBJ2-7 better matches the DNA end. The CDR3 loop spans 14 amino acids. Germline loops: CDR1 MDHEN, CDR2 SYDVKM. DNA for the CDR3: TGTGCCAGCAGTTTACTCAGGGGAGCCTACGAGCAGTACTTC. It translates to CASSLLRGAYEQYF.

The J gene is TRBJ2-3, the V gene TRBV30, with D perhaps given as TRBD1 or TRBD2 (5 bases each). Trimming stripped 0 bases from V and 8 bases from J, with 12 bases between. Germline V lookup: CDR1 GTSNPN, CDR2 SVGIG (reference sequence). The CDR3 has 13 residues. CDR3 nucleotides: TGTGCCTGGAGTGTACTGGCAGGGAGTACGCAGTATTTT. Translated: CAWSVLAGSTQYF.